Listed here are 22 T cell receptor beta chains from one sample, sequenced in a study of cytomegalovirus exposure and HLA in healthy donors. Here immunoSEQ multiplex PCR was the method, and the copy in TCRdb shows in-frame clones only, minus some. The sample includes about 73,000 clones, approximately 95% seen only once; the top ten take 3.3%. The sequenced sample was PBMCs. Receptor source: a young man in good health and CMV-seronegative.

CDR3 loop: CASSFYQGGGTDEQFF. The DNA of the CDR3 is TGTGCCAGCAGTTTCTATCAGGGAGGTGGCACAGATGAGCAGTTCTTC. The chain carries TRBV27 and TRBJ2-1; D may be TRBD2 (6 bases). V was shortened by 3 bases and J by 8 bases, with 20 bases between the two germline ends. The CDR3 length is 16 residues. The germline gives CDR1 MNHEY, CDR2 SMNVEV (reference sequence).

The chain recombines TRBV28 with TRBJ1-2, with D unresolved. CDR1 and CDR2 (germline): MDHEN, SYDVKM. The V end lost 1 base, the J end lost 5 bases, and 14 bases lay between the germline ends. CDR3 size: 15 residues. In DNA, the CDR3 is TGTGCCAGCAGTTTATCCCCGGTGCGGGGATATGGCTACACCTTC. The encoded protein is CASSLSPVRGYGYTF.

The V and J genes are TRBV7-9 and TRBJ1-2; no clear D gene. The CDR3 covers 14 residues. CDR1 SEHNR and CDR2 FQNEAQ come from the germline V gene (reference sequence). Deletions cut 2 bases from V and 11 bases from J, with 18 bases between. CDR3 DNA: TGTGCCAGCAGCTTATTGGAGCCCCCGACGCCTTACACCTTC. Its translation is CASSLLEPPTPYTF.

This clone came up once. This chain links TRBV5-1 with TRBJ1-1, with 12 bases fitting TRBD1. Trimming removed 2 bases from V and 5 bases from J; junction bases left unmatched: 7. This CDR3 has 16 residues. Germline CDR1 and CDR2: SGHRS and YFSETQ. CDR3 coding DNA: TGCGCCAGCAGCTTTTCCCCGGGACAGGGGGCGACTGAAGCTTTCTTT. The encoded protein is CASSFSPGQGATEAFF.

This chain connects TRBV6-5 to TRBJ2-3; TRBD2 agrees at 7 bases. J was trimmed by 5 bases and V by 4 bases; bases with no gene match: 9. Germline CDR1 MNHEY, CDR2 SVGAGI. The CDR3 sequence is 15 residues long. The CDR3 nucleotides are TGTGCCAGCAGTTTGGAGCGGGGAGAGGGAGATACGCAGTATTTT. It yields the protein CASSLERGEGDTQYF.

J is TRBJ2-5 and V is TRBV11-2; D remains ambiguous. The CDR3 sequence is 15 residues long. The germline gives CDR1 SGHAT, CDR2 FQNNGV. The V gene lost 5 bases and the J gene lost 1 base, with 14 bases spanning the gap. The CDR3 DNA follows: TGTGCCAGCAGCCCAGCCCTGGGCAGCCAAGAGACCCAGTACTTC. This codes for CASSPALGSQETQYF.

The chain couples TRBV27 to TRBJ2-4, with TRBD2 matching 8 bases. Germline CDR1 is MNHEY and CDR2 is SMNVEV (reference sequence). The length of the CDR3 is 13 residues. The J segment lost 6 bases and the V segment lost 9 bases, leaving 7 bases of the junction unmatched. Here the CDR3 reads CASLPGGLNIQYF. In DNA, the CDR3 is TGTGCCAGTTTACCGGGGGGGTTAAACATTCAGTACTTC.

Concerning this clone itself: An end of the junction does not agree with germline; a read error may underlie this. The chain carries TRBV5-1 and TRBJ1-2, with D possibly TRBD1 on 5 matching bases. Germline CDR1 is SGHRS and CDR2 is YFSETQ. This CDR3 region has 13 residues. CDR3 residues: CASSSRGDGRGSF. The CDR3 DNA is TGCGCCAGCAGCTCACGGGGGGACGGCCGGGGTAGCTTC.

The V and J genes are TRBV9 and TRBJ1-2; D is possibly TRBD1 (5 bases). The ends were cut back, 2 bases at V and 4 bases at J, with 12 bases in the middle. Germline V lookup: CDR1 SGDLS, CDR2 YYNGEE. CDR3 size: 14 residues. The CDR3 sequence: CASSVADSRYGYTF. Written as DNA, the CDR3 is TGTGCCAGCAGCGTCGCCGACAGCCGCTATGGCTACACCTTC.

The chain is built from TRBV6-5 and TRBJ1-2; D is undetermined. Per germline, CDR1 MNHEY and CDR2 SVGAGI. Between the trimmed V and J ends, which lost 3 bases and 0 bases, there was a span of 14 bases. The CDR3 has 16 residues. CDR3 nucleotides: TGTGCCAGCAGTTATTTCGTTGTCGGGTCTAACTATGGCTACACCTTC. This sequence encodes CASSYFVVGSNYGYTF.

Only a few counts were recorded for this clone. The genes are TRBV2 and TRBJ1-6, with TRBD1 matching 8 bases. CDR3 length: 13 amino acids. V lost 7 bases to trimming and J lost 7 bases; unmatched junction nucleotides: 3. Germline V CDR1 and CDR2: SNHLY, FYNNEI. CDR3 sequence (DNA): TGTGCCAGCACGGGACAGGAGAATTCACCCCTCCACTTT. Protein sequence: CASTGQENSPLHF.

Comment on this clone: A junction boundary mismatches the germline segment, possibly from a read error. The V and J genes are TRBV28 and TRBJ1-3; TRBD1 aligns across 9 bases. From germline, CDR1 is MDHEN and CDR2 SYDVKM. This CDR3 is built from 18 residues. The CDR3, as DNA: TGTGCCAGCAGCTTATGGGGTCGGGGGACAGGGTCTGGAAACACCATATATTTT. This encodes CASSLWGRGTGSGNTIYF.

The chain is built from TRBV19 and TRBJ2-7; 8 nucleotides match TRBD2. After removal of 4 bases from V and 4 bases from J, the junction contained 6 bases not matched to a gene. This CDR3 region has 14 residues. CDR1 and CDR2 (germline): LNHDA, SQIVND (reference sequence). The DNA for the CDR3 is TGTGCCAGTAGTACCAGCGGGGGTCCTTACGAGCAGTACTTC. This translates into CASSTSGGPYEQYF.

CDR3 in amino acids: CASSPRGDTQYF. CDR3 DNA: TGTGCCAGCTCACCACGCGGAGATACGCAGTATTTT. The chain combines TRBV18 with TRBJ2-3; D remains ambiguous. This CDR3 comprises 12 residues. Trimming pared 1 base from V and 5 bases from J, leaving 4 bases between. Germline values: CDR1 KGHSH, CDR2 LQKENI.

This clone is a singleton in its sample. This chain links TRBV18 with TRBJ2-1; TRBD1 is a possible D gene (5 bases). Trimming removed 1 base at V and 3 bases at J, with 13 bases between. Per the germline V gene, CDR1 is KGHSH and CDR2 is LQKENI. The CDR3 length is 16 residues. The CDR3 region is CASSPLGAGNYNEQFF. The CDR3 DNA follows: TGTGCCAGCTCACCACTTGGGGCAGGGAACTACAATGAGCAGTTCTTC.

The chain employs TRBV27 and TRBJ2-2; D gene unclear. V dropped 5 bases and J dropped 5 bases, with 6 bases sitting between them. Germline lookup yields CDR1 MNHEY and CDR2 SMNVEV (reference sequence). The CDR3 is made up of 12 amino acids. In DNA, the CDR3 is TGTGCCAGCAGTCTAACGACCGGGGAGCTGTTTTTT. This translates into CASSLTTGELFF.

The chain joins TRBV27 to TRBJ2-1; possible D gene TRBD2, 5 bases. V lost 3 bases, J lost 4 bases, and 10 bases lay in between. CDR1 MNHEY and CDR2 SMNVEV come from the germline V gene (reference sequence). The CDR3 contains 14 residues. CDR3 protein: CASSLYLAYNEQFF. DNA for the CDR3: TGTGCCAGCAGTTTGTACCTAGCATACAATGAGCAGTTCTTC.

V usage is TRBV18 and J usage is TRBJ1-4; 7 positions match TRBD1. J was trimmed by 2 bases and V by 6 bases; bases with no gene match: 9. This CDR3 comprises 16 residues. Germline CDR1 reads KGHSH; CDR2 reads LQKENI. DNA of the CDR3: TGTGCCAGCTCGCCGAGACTACAGGGGACTAATGAAAAACTGTTTTTT. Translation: CASSPRLQGTNEKLFF.

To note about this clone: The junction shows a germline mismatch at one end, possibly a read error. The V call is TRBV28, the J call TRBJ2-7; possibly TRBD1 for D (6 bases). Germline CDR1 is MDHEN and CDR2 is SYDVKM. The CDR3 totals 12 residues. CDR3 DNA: TGTGCCAGCAGCTTATCAGGGGACGAGCAGTACTTC. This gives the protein CASSLSGDEQYF.

CDR3 amino acids: CASSFGQGDHNEQFF. The CDR3 nucleotides read TGTGCCAGCAGTTTCGGACAGGGGGACCACAATGAGCAGTTCTTC. This sequence joins TRBV27 and TRBJ2-1; the match to TRBD1 covers 10 bases. CDR1 and CDR2 (germline): MNHEY, SMNVEV (reference sequence). This CDR3 contains 15 residues. Unmatched junction bases numbered 4, after V lost 3 bases and J lost 5 bases.

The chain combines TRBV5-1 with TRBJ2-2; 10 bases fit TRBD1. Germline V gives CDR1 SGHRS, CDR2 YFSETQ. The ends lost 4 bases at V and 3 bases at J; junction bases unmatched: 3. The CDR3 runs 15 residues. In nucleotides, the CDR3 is TGCGCCAGCAGCGGACAGGGGGTCGACACCGGGGAGCTGTTTTTT. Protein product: CASSGQGVDTGELFF.

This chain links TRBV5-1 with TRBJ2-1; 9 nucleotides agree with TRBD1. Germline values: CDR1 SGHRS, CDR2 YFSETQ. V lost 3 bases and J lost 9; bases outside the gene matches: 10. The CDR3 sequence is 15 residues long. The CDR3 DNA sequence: TGCGCCAGCAGCTCTACAGGGGGCGCCCCCAGTGAGCAGTTCTTC. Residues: CASSSTGGAPSEQFF.